Presented here are 21 T cell receptor beta chains from one specimen sequenced in a study of cytotoxic CD8 clonotypes in ibrutinib-treated CLL. Clones were read by immunoSEQ multiplex PCR, and TCRdb kept only the in-frame ones, dropping some. This table holds about 39,000 clones, 65% to 70% found once. The starting material was PBMCs, obtained at disease progression, from a patient treated with ibrutinib. The source is a human donor with chronic lymphocytic leukemia.

The CDR3 reads CASSLSGYNEQFF. In DNA, the CDR3 is TGTGCCAGCAGTTTATCGGGTTACAATGAGCAGTTCTTC. V and J are TRBV28 and TRBJ2-1; D ambiguous. Germline assignment: CDR1 MDHEN and CDR2 SYDVKM. This CDR3 comprises 13 residues. V was trimmed by 1 base and J by 4 bases, leaving 5 bases between them.

This clone is classed as medium-sized (0.01 to 0.1%). The chain combines TRBV5-1 with TRBJ1-1; D is ambiguous. Germline V gives CDR1 SGHRS, CDR2 YFSETQ. V was trimmed by 4 bases and J by 4 bases, leaving 11 bases between them. This CDR3 is 13 amino acids long. The CDR3, as DNA: TGCGCCAGCAGCACGAGGGTGAGCACTGAAGCTTTCTTT. Its translation is CASSTRVSTEAFF. Filled out from reference TRBV5-1 and TRBJ1-1, the complete variable domain reads KAGVTQTPRYLIKTRGQQVTLSCSPISGHRSVSWYQQTPGQGLQFLFEYFSETQRNKGNFPGRFSGRQFSNSRSEMNVSTLELGDSALYLCASSTRVSTEAFFGQGTRLTVV.

This chain links TRBV13 with TRBJ1-3, with 7 positions matching TRBD1. CDR3 size: 16 residues. V lost 3 bases and J lost 0; bases outside the gene matches: 5. Germline lookup yields CDR1 PRHDT and CDR2 FYEKMQ (reference sequence). CDR3 amino acids: CASSLGQFFSGNTIYF. The CDR3 DNA reads as TGTGCCAGCAGCTTGGGACAGTTCTTCTCTGGAAACACCATATATTTT. Based on the CDR3 plus reference TRBV13 and TRBJ1-3, the full variable domain is AAGVIQSPRHLIKEKRETATLKCYPIPRHDTVYWYQQGPGQDPQFLISFYEKMQSDKGSIPDRFSAQQFSDYHSELNMSSLELGDSALYFCASSLGQFFSGNTIYFGEGSWLTVV.

The chain has TRBV11-3 and TRBJ2-1; D is perhaps TRBD2 (5 bases). Trimming pared 4 bases from V and 2 bases from J, leaving 12 bases between. This CDR3 has 15 residues. Germline V lookup: CDR1 SGHNT, CDR2 YENEEA. DNA of the CDR3: TGTGCCAGCAGCTCGTTTGAGCGGCCCTACAATGAGCAGTTCTTC. Protein sequence: CASSSFERPYNEQFF.

The chain employs TRBV4-2 and TRBJ1-2; possibly TRBD1 for D (5 bases). V lost 4 bases and J lost 4, with 10 bases in between. The CDR3 consists of 13 residues. The V gene's germline CDR1 is LGHNA and CDR2 YNFKEQ. The CDR3 DNA reads TGTGCCAGCAGCCCAGCGGACATCTATGGCTACACCTTC. Protein: CASSPADIYGYTF.

This clone was seen a few times. The chain is built from TRBV7-2 and TRBJ1-6, with D uncertain. This CDR3 region has 16 residues. With 3 bases removed from V and 0 bases from J, the gap between germline ends came to 9 bases. CDR1 is SGHTA and CDR2 is FQGNSA in the germline V gene. The CDR3 coding sequence is TGTGCCAGCAGCTTCGACCGTTCCTCCTATAATTCACCCCTCCACTTT. Protein sequence: CASSFDRSSYNSPLHF.

This chain connects TRBV5-6 to TRBJ2-7, with 8 bases lining up with TRBD1. From germline, CDR1 is SGHDT and CDR2 YYEEEE. The trim removed 2 bases at V and 9 bases at J, leaving 13 bases unmatched. The CDR3 extends over 15 amino acids. Written as DNA, the CDR3 is TGTGCCAGCAGCTTTTTCGGACAGGGCTCGGTAGGGCAGTACTTC. Protein product: CASSFFGQGSVGQYF.

The genes are TRBV5-6 and TRBJ2-7; a possible D gene is TRBD2 (6 bases). The V end lost 4 bases, the J end lost 2 bases, and 13 bases lay between the germline ends. The CDR3 has 14 residues. Germline-derived CDR1 and CDR2 are SGHDT and YYEEEE. The CDR3 nucleotides read TGTGCCAGCAGCGGGGGACTGCCAACCTACGAGCAGTACTTC. It translates to CASSGGLPTYEQYF.

The J gene is TRBJ2-1, the V gene TRBV29-1, with 10 bases aligning to TRBD2. The CDR3 totals 14 residues. Trimming removed 4 bases from V and 6 bases from J; junction bases left unmatched: 6. Germline lookup yields CDR1 SQVTM and CDR2 ANQGSEA. The CDR3 sequence: CSVVWASGSNEQFF. CDR3 nucleotide sequence: TGCAGCGTTGTTTGGGCTAGCGGGAGCAATGAGCAGTTCTTC.

CDR3 in amino acids: CASSFSPRDGYTF. The DNA for the CDR3 is TGTGCCAGCAGTTTTTCCCCTAGGGATGGCTACACCTTC. The rearrangement uses TRBV27 and TRBJ1-2; D not resolved. The CDR3 extends over 13 amino acids. In germline, CDR1 is MNHEY, CDR2 SMNVEV (reference sequence). With 3 bases removed from V and 6 bases from J, the gap between germline ends came to 11 bases.

CDR3 amino acids: CASSSSPGLGAFF. CDR3 DNA: TGTGCCAGCAGTTCATCCCCTGGACTTGGGGCTTTCTTT. The V gene is TRBV27, the J gene TRBJ1-1; no clear D. The CDR3 totals 13 residues. From germline, CDR1 is MNHEY and CDR2 SMNVEV (reference sequence). V lost 4 bases and J 11 bases, leaving 17 bases between the germline ends.

The J gene is TRBJ1-2, the V gene TRBV28, with 9 bases aligning to TRBD1. V dropped 1 base and J dropped 0; count of bases not matched to a gene: 21. Per the germline V gene, CDR1 is MDHEN and CDR2 is SYDVKM. The CDR3 contains 22 residues. CDR3 DNA: TGTGCCAGCAGTTTATTCATCGGGGTGAGCCTCGGGACAGGGCCTACTAACTATGGCTACACCTTC. It specifies CASSLFIGVSLGTGPTNYGYTF.

This clone is deemed medium-sized (0.01 to 0.1%). This chain connects TRBV6-5 to TRBJ1-1, with 8 bases lining up with TRBD1. This CDR3 region has 13 residues. From germline, CDR1 is MNHEY and CDR2 SVGAGI. The V and J ends lost 6 bases and 3 bases, in that order; junction bases with no gene match: 3. The CDR3 spells CASRRTGYTEAFF. CDR3 bases: TGTGCCAGCAGGCGGACAGGGTACACTGAAGCTTTCTTT.

This CDR3 is CASSIRGVADTQYF. CDR3 in DNA: TGTGCCAGTAGTATACGGGGAGTGGCAGATACGCAGTATTTT. The gene calls are TRBV19 and TRBJ2-3, with D possibly being TRBD2 (5 bases). The CDR3 covers 14 residues. Germline loops: CDR1 LNHDA, CDR2 SQIVND (reference sequence). V lost 2 bases to trimming and J lost 4 bases, with 10 bases between them.

This chain connects TRBV7-6 to TRBJ2-6; D may match TRBD1 or TRBD2 (6 bases each). In germline, CDR1 is SGHVS, CDR2 FNYEAQ. Deletions cut 3 bases from V and 2 bases from J, with 14 bases between. This CDR3 comprises 17 residues. Here the CDR3 DNA reads TGTGCCAGCAGCTTGGATTTGGGGGGCGCTGGGGCCAACGTCCTGACTTTC. Amino acids: CASSLDLGGAGANVLTF.

This clone has ten or more counts. DNA of the CDR3: TGTGCCAGCAGTTTTATGGCCTCTTCACCCCTCCACTTT. This sequence encodes CASSFMASSPLHF. The rearrangement joins TRBV27 to TRBJ1-6; D gene ambiguous. The CDR3 totals 13 residues. Germline V CDR1 and CDR2: MNHEY, SMNVEV (reference sequence). V was trimmed by 3 bases and J by 9 bases, leaving 9 bases between them.

The sample holds a few counts of this clone. The chain is built from TRBV11-2 and TRBJ1-1, with 8 bases that match TRBD1. The V and J ends lost 4 bases and 5 bases, in that order; junction bases with no gene match: 6. The CDR3 sequence is 14 residues long. CDR1 and CDR2 (germline): SGHAT, FQNNGV. CDR3 nucleotides: TGTGCCAGCAGCTCTCAGGGGGCGCTGACTGAAGCTTTCTTT. Its protein is CASSSQGALTEAFF.

Only a few counts were recorded for this clone. The rearrangement uses TRBV2 and TRBJ2-3; 8 bases fit TRBD2. V lost 7 bases, J lost 4 bases, and 7 bases stayed unmatched. CDR3 length: 14 amino acids. CDR1 is SNHLY and CDR2 is FYNNEI in the germline V gene. The CDR3 loop reads CASNGGRSADTQYF. The DNA for the CDR3 is TGTGCCAGCAATGGCGGGAGGTCCGCAGATACGCAGTATTTT.

J is TRBJ2-7 and V is TRBV5-4; D may be TRBD2 (6 bases). The CDR3 runs to 16 residues. Germline CDR1 reads SGHNT; CDR2 reads YYREEE (reference sequence). Trimming cost V 0 bases and J 1 base, with 14 bases left between them. This CDR3 reads CASSLGGGIQSYEQYF. The CDR3 DNA sequence: TGTGCCAGCAGCTTGGGGGGCGGGATACAATCCTACGAGCAGTACTTC.

This clone showed up just once. V usage is TRBV18 and J usage is TRBJ2-7; TRBD2 agrees at 11 bases. CDR3 length: 15 amino acids. Germline CDR1 reads KGHSH; CDR2 reads LQKENI. V lost 2 bases and J lost 6; bases outside the gene matches: 6. The CDR3 loop is CASSPELAGALEQYF. The CDR3 DNA follows: TGTGCCAGCTCACCAGAACTAGCGGGAGCTCTCGAGCAGTACTTC.

This clone has a handful of counts. CDR3 sequence reads: CASMDRENYNSPLHF. Written as DNA, the CDR3 is TGTGCCAGTATGGACAGGGAAAACTATAATTCACCCCTCCACTTT. The chain joins TRBV19 to TRBJ1-6; 8 bases line up with TRBD1. CDR3 length: 15 amino acids. J gave up 3 bases and V 7 bases, and 5 bases lay outside the gene matches. CDR1 and CDR2 (germline): LNHDA, SQIVND (reference sequence).